What follows describes a single T cell receptor beta chain. Its cognate antigen is unknown. 60 Vbeta and 13 Jbeta primers were used in PCR. TCRdb keeps only in-frame clones here, not all; method: immunoSEQ multiplex PCR. The repertoire shows over 40,000 clones; the top ten hold under 8%. This record belongs to a study of cytomegalovirus exposure and HLA in healthy donors. This CDR3 contains 19 residues. V was shortened by 0 bases and J by 3 bases, with 21 bases between the two germline ends. The germline V gene encodes CDR1 MGHRA and CDR2 YSYEKL. Study-level findings and limits: It was only CMV serostatus that was available as immune exposure information. Diagnosis of cytomegalovirus status made by the classifier reportedly showed high specificity and sensitivity.

The gene calls are TRBV4-1 and TRBJ2-1; the D is unclear. This receptor was obtained from a man aged 30 to 45 in good health and CMV-seronegative. Material: PBMCs. The CDR3 reads CASSQDASPEPSIYNEQFF. CDR3 DNA sequence: TGCGCCAGCAGCCAAGATGCTAGTCCCGAGCCTTCCATCTACAATGAGCAGTTCTTC.